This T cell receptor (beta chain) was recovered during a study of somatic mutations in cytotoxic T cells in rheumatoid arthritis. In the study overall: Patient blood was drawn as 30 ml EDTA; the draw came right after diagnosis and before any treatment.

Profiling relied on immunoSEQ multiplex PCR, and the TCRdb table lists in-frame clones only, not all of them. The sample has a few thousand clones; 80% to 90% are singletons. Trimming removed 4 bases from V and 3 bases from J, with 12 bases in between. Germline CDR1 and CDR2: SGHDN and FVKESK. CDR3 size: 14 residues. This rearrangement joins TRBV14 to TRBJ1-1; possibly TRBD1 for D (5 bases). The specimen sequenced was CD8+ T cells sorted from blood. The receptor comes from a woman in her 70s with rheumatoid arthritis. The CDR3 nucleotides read TGTGCCAGCAGCCCGTCAGGGAGGGACACTGAAGCTTTCTTT. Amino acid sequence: CASSPSGRDTEAFF.